The next 11 T cell receptor beta chains were all read from a single sample in a study of T-cell reconstitution after alpha-beta-depleted transplantation in children. Unique molecular identifiers were incorporated into the prepared TCRbeta library. TCRdb reanalysed the PCR reads using MiXCR and keeps one entry per CDR3 protein. The sample holds 95,000 to 150,000 distinct CDR3 sequences; about 23% are singletons and the top ten take roughly a tenth. The specimen comprised PBMCs, mostly from graft donor cells, sampled 180 days after TCRalphabeta/CD19-depleted stem cell transplant. The receptors were gathered from a male patient between 2 and 9 years old who had a stem cell transplant for chronic granulomatous disease, so the T cells may come from the graft donor.

This clonotype was detected many times. The chain is built from TRBV7-2 and TRBJ2-1; 9 nucleotides align to TRBD1. CDR1 is SGHTA and CDR2 is FQGNSA in the germline V gene. V shed 0 bases, J shed 4 bases, and the junction held 4 bases outside the gene matches. This CDR3 contains 16 residues. The DNA of the CDR3 is TGTGCCAGCAGCTTAGCGTCGGGACAGGGTTACAATGAGCAGTTCTTC. Translating gives CASSLASGQGYNEQFF.

This clonotype has only a few counts. V gene TRBV20-1 combines with J gene TRBJ1-5; D perhaps matches TRBD1 (5 bases). Between the trimmed V and J ends, which lost 0 bases and 3 bases, there was a span of 9 bases. Germline CDR1 DFQATT, CDR2 SNEGSKA (reference sequence). CDR3 length: 14 residues. The chain's CDR3 is CSARDRETNQPQHF. CDR3 DNA: TGCAGTGCTAGAGACAGGGAGACCAATCAGCCCCAGCATTTT.

On this clonotype: Compared with germline, one end of the junction differs, possibly owing to a read error. This rearrangement joins TRBV20-1 to TRBJ2-2; D perhaps matches TRBD2 (6 bases). The CDR3 sequence is 13 residues long. Per germline, CDR1 DFQATT and CDR2 SNEGSKA (reference sequence). The CDR3 DNA reads TGCAGTGCTAGAGTGCCGGGGGTGGGGGGGCTGTTTTTT. This gives the protein CSARVPGVGGLFF.

The table lists this clonotype with a few counts. The rearrangement uses TRBV4-2 and TRBJ2-1, with 8 bases that match TRBD2. CDR1 and CDR2 (germline): LGHNA, YNFKEQ. The V segment lost 4 bases and the J segment 7 bases; nucleotides outside the gene matches: 21. This CDR3 contains 19 residues. The CDR3 DNA sequence: TGTGCCAGCAGCCGAGGCAGGGGTAATAGCGGGGTCCTCGGGAATGAGCAGTTCTTC. This encodes CASSRGRGNSGVLGNEQFF.

This clonotype occurred many times. The V call is TRBV27, the J call TRBJ2-3; 7 nucleotides agree with TRBD2. The CDR3 loop spans 16 amino acids. Trimming at V came to 1 base and at J to 2 bases, leaving 6 bases not matched to a gene. Germline CDR1 MNHEY, CDR2 SMNVEV (reference sequence). The CDR3 region is CASSLWGGRDTDTQYF. CDR3 DNA: TGTGCCAGCAGTTTATGGGGCGGGAGAGACACAGATACGCAGTATTTT.

This clonotype was counted ten times or more. The V and J genes are TRBV20-1 and TRBJ2-7; D is possibly TRBD2 (6 bases). The CDR3 covers 14 residues. From germline, CDR1 is DFQATT and CDR2 SNEGSKA (reference sequence). Trimming shortened V by 3 bases and J by 3 bases, and 15 bases separated the two germline ends. This CDR3 is CSASLAGSIYEQYF. The CDR3 DNA follows: TGCAGTGCTAGTCTCGCGGGAAGCATCTACGAGCAGTACTTC.

This clonotype was seen ten or more times. The V and J genes are TRBV20-1 and TRBJ2-2; 7 bases match TRBD1. Unmatched junction bases numbered 4, after V lost 6 bases and J lost 6 bases. Germline CDR1 is DFQATT and CDR2 is SNEGSKA (reference sequence). The CDR3 runs 12 residues. CDR3 in amino acids: CSARQGPGELFF. DNA for the CDR3: TGCAGTGCACGACAGGGACCCGGGGAGCTGTTTTTT.

This clonotype has more than one count but fewer than ten. V usage is TRBV20-1 and J usage is TRBJ2-1; TRBD2 matches 9 bases. This CDR3 has 16 residues. Germline loops: CDR1 DFQATT, CDR2 SNEGSKA (reference sequence). V lost 0 bases and J lost 4; bases outside the gene matches: 7. CDR3 loop: CSARDVAGEPYNEQFF. CDR3 nucleotide sequence: TGCAGTGCTAGAGATGTAGCGGGAGAACCATACAATGAGCAGTTCTTC.

This clonotype was picked up a small number of times. The chain carries TRBV29-1 and TRBJ2-1; TRBD1 matches 8 bases. Germline V CDR1 and CDR2: SQVTM, ANQGSEA. V was clipped by 4 bases and J by 6 bases; unmatched bases: 5. The CDR3 covers 13 residues. The CDR3 is CSVVQGASNEQFF. CDR3 in DNA: TGCAGCGTTGTTCAGGGGGCATCCAATGAGCAGTTCTTC.

The chain recombines TRBV12-3 or TRBV12-4 with TRBJ1-1; D perhaps matches TRBD1 (5 bases). V was trimmed by 4 bases and J by 4 bases, leaving 10 bases between them. CDR3 length: 13 amino acids. The CDR3 DNA is TGTGCCAGCAGTTACGGGGGAAGCACTGAAGCTTTCTTT. Translated, it gives CASSYGGSTEAFF.

There are many counts of this clonotype. The rearrangement joins TRBV5-1 to TRBJ1-2; no clear D. Germline assignment: CDR1 SGHRS and CDR2 YFSETQ. Trimming removed 4 bases from V and 2 bases from J, with 12 bases in between. The CDR3 contains 14 residues. For the CDR3, the DNA is TGCGCCAGCAGCACCCTTACAAGAAACTATGGCTACACCTTC. It yields the protein CASSTLTRNYGYTF.